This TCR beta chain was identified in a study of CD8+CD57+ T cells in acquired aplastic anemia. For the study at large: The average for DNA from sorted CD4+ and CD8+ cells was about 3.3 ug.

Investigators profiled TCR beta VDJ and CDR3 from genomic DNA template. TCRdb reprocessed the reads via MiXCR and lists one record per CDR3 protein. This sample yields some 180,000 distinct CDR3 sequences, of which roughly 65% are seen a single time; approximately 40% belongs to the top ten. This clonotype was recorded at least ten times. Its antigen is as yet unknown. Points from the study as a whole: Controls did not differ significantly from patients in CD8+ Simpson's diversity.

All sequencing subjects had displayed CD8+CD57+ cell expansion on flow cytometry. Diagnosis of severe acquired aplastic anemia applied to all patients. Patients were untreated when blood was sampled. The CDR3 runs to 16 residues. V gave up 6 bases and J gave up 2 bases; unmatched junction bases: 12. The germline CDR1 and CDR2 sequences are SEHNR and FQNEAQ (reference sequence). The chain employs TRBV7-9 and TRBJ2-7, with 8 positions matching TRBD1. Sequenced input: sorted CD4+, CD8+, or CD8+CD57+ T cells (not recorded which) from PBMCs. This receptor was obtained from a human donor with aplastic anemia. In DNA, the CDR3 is TGTGCCAGCAGTAGCAACCGGGACAGGCTACCCTACGAGCAGTACTTC. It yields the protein CASSSNRDRLPYEQYF.